The 26 T cell receptor beta chains below come from one sample, sequenced in a study of blood T cells in healthy people across ages. The authors ran a second PCR of about 6 to 11 cycles using a sample-barcoded 5' primer and a J-beta primer mix. TCRdb passed the 5' RACE reads through MiXCR, listing each CDR3 protein once. The data show about 1,400,000 distinct CDR3 sequences, 45% to 70% seen once. Sequencing input: blood. All receptors derive from a man younger than 35 in good health.

The V gene is TRBV6-5, the J gene TRBJ2-2; D possibly corresponds to TRBD1 (5 bases). There are 12 residues in the CDR3. In germline, CDR1 is MNHEY, CDR2 SVGAGI. The CDR3 DNA follows: TGTGCAGGGGCCTCTAGCACCGGGGAGCTGTTTTTT. As protein: CAGASSTGELFF.

This clonotype has just a few counts. The chain has TRBV10-2 and TRBJ2-3; 11 bases agree with TRBD2. This CDR3 spans 16 amino acids. Trimming at V came to 0 bases and at J to 5 bases, leaving 4 bases not matched to a gene. The germline gives CDR1 WSHSY, CDR2 SAAADI. Here the CDR3 reads CASSESMLAGGDTQYF. In DNA form, the CDR3 reads TGCGCCAGCAGTGAGTCGATGCTAGCGGGGGGAGATACGCAGTATTTT.

The chain employs TRBV6-1 and TRBJ2-2, with D perhaps assigned TRBD1 or TRBD2 (5 bases each). CDR3 length equals 17 residues. V was pared by 3 bases and J by 4 bases, with 18 bases between. Germline lookup yields CDR1 MNHNS and CDR2 SASEGT. The CDR3 bases are TGTGCCAGCAGTGACGGGGCCTCCCCAGAGGCCACCGGGGAGCTGTTTTTT. Protein product: CASSDGASPEATGELFF.

The chain couples TRBV25-1 to TRBJ1-1, with D possibly being TRBD1 (6 bases). The V end lost 5 bases, the J end lost 3 bases, and 10 bases lay between the germline ends. CDR3 size: 13 residues. Germline CDR1 MGHDK, CDR2 SYGVNS. The CDR3 here is CASSSGEHTEAFF. For the CDR3, the DNA is TGTGCCAGCAGTTCAGGGGAACACACTGAAGCTTTCTTT. Full variable domain (remainder filled in from reference TRBV25-1 and TRBJ1-1): EADIYQTPRYLVIGTGKKITLECSQTMGHDKMYWYQQDPGMELHLIHYSYGVNSTEKGDLSSESTVSRIRTEHFPLTLESARPSHTSQYLCASSSGEHTEAFFGQGTRLTVV.

This clonotype has just a few counts. In DNA, the CDR3 is TGTGCCAGCAGCGTAGGCCAGGGGTGGGATACGCAGTATTTT. This sequence encodes CASSVGQGWDTQYF. This sequence joins TRBV9 and TRBJ2-3, with D perhaps TRBD1 (6 bases). Trimming removed 0 bases at V and 6 bases at J, with 11 bases between. Germline V gives CDR1 SGDLS, CDR2 YYNGEE. CDR3 size: 14 residues. The entire variable domain, with the rest obtained from reference TRBV9 and TRBJ2-3, is as follows: DSGVTQTPKHLITATGQRVTLRCSPRSGDLSVYWYQQSLDQGLQFLIQYYNGEERAKGNILERFSAQQFPDLHSELNLSSLELGDSALYFCASSVGQGWDTQYFGPGTRLTVL.

The chain recombines TRBV10-2 with TRBJ1-1; unclear D gene. This CDR3 has 15 residues. Germline CDR1 and CDR2: WSHSY and SAAADI. Between the trimmed V and J ends, which lost 2 bases and 4 bases, there was a span of 14 bases. The CDR3 sequence: CASSEGRDGFTEAFF. CDR3 DNA: TGCGCCAGCAGTGAGGGGCGGGATGGGTTCACTGAAGCTTTCTTT.

This clonotype has more than one count but fewer than ten. The chain has TRBV10-3 and TRBJ2-3, with D unresolved. Looked up from germline, CDR1 is ENHRY and CDR2 is SYGVKD. Between the trimmed V and J ends, which lost 3 bases and 6 bases, there was a span of 13 bases. The CDR3 spans 14 residues. For the CDR3, the DNA is TGTGCCATCAGTGAAGTCAACTTCCCCGATACGCAGTATTTT. Its translation is CAISEVNFPDTQYF.

The rearrangement joins TRBV9 to TRBJ2-1, with a weak D call TRBD2 (6 bases). The DNA end lines up better with TRBJ2-7; the J call may be wrong. This CDR3 contains 17 residues. CDR1 is SGDLS, CDR2 YYNGEE, per germline. The CDR3 spells CASSVHQKPSAYNEQYF. The CDR3 DNA reads as TGTGCCAGCAGCGTACACCAAAAACCTAGCGCCTACAATGAGCAGTACTTC.

The chain combines TRBV12-3 or TRBV12-4 with TRBJ2-1; D is undetermined. The ends were cut back, 7 bases at V and 7 bases at J, with 17 bases in the middle. The CDR3 loop spans 14 amino acids. The DNA of the CDR3 is TGTGCCAGCACCGCCACCTCGGACGCAAATGAGCAGTTCTTC. This encodes CASTATSDANEQFF.

The gene calls are TRBV7-2 and TRBJ2-4, with D possibly TRBD1 on 5 matching bases. The end of the DNA fits TRBJ2-5 better, so the J call may be wrong. Looked up from germline, CDR1 is SGHTA and CDR2 is FQGNSA. CDR3 length: 16 amino acids. CDR3 coding DNA: TGTGCCAGCAGCTTAGAGGGGTCTATAAGTGAAGAGACCCAGTACTTC. Translating it yields CASSLEGSISEETQYF.

This chain joins TRBV5-1 and TRBJ2-1; D call uncertain. Trimming pared 0 bases from V and 8 bases from J, leaving 9 bases between. The CDR3 runs to 13 residues. Germline V CDR1 and CDR2: SGHRS, YFSETQ. CDR3 nucleotides: TGCGCCAGCAGCTTGGGAGCTGGCTATGAGCAGTTCTTC. Translation: CASSLGAGYEQFF. The complete variable domain, with remaining parts taken from reference TRBV5-1 and TRBJ2-1, reads KAGVTQTPRYLIKTRGQQVTLSCSPISGHRSVSWYQQTPGQGLQFLFEYFSETQRNKGNFPGRFSGRQFSNSRSEMNVSTLELGDSALYLCASSLGAGYEQFFGPGTRLTVL.

This clonotype was detected only a few times. This chain connects TRBV4-2 to TRBJ2-7, with D tentatively TRBD1 or TRBD2 (5 bases each). V lost 0 bases and J lost 2, with 14 bases in between. The CDR3 is made up of 16 amino acids. Germline CDR1 is LGHNA and CDR2 is YNFKEQ. The CDR3 DNA follows: TGTGCCAGCAGCCAAGAGACGAGGGGCCTTACCTACGAGCAGTACTTC. It encodes CASSQETRGLTYEQYF.

Only a few counts were recorded for this clonotype. V is TRBV7-9 and J is TRBJ2-5; the match to TRBD1 covers 8 bases. CDR3 length: 15 residues. Germline V gene sequence: CDR1 SEHNR, CDR2 FQNEAQ (reference sequence). V trimming: 5 bases; J trimming: 0 bases; junction bases outside the gene matches: 5. The CDR3 here is CASSATDRDQETQYF. CDR3 coding DNA: TGTGCCAGCAGCGCAACGGACAGGGACCAAGAGACCCAGTACTTC.

J is TRBJ2-1 and V is TRBV11-1; D may correspond to TRBD1 or TRBD2 (5 bases each). Germline V gene sequence: CDR1 SGHAT, CDR2 FQDESV (reference sequence). This CDR3 is 17 amino acids long. Trimming pared 5 bases from V and 9 bases from J, leaving 26 bases between. CDR3 nucleotide sequence: TGTGCCAGCAGCCAACAAAGAGGGACCCCCAGAGTCGGTGAGCAGTTCTTC. As protein: CASSQQRGTPRVGEQFF.

The chain uses TRBV7-2 and TRBJ1-1, with 7 bases identical to TRBD1. Germline V CDR1 and CDR2: SGHTA, FQGNSA. The CDR3 contains 12 residues. V lost 4 bases to trimming and J lost 7 bases; unmatched junction nucleotides: 3. The CDR3: CASSYTGVEAFF. The CDR3 DNA sequence: TGTGCCAGCAGCTATACAGGGGTTGAAGCTTTCTTT.

There are a few counts of this clonotype. V and J are TRBV15 and TRBJ1-4; perhaps TRBD1 as D (5 bases). In germline, CDR1 is LNHNV, CDR2 YYDKDF (reference sequence). This CDR3 is built from 16 residues. Trimming removed 5 bases from V and 5 bases from J, with 18 bases in between. Written as DNA, the CDR3 is TGTGCCACCAGCGAAGGGGCCCGGCTCACGAATGAAAAACTGTTTTTT. This encodes CATSEGARLTNEKLFF. Full variable domain (missing parts from reference TRBV15 and TRBJ1-4): DAMVIQNPRYQVTQFGKPVTLSCSQTLNHNVMYWYQQKSSQAPKLLFHYYDKDFNNEADTPDNFQSRRPNTSFCFLDIRSPGLGDTAMYLCATSEGARLTNEKLFFGSGTQLSVL.

This clonotype has just a few counts. J is TRBJ2-5 and V is TRBV6-5; D call uncertain. The J call is uncertain, as TRBJ2-7 better fits the DNA end. In germline, CDR1 is MNHEY, CDR2 SVGAGI. This CDR3 has 14 amino acids. The CDR3: CASSAWGITYEQYF. DNA of the CDR3: TGTGCCAGCAGTGCTTGGGGTATCACCTACGAGCAGTACTTC.

The chain combines TRBV2 with TRBJ1-2; no clear D gene. The CDR3 totals 14 residues. CDR1 is SNHLY, CDR2 FYNNEI, per germline. The V end was cut by 9 bases, the J end by 1 base, with 15 bases between. As DNA, the CDR3 is TGTGCCAGACTAGCCTCTTTGCGTAACTATGGCTACACCTTC. Its translation: CARLASLRNYGYTF.

In its sample, this clonotype was seen a few times. The chain joins TRBV28 to TRBJ1-6; possible D gene TRBD1, 5 bases. Germline V lookup: CDR1 MDHEN, CDR2 SYDVKM. V shed 0 bases and J shed 6 bases, with 9 bases lying between them. This CDR3 has 15 amino acids. The CDR3 here is CASSLWGGGNSPLHF. CDR3 coding DNA: TGTGCCAGCAGTTTATGGGGGGGAGGTAATTCACCCCTCCACTTT.

CDR3 region: CASTPGGPETQYF. DNA for the CDR3: TGTGCCAGCACTCCGGGGGGGCCGGAGACCCAGTACTTC. V and J are TRBV28 and TRBJ2-4; the match to TRBD2 covers 8 bases. TRBJ2-5 explains the end of the DNA better; the J call may be wrong. In germline, CDR1 is MDHEN, CDR2 SYDVKM. This CDR3 region has 13 residues.

This chain links TRBV10-3 with TRBJ2-3; D not certain. CDR3 length: 15 amino acids. The V and J ends lost 2 bases and 1 base respectively, with 10 bases between them. Germline-derived CDR1 and CDR2 are ENHRY and SYGVKD. CDR3 sequence reads: CAISEGLARTDTQYF. The CDR3 region has the DNA TGTGCCATCAGTGAGGGGTTGGCACGCACAGATACGCAGTATTTT.

This clonotype has a handful of counts. The rearrangement links TRBV28 to TRBJ2-7; D might be TRBD2 (6 bases). Germline CDR1 reads MDHEN; CDR2 reads SYDVKM. This CDR3 spans 13 amino acids. V was shortened by 5 bases and J by 5 bases, with 13 bases between the two germline ends. The CDR3 region is CASSLSPSDEQYF. The CDR3 DNA reads TGTGCCAGCAGTCTATCCCCTAGCGACGAGCAGTACTTC.

This clonotype was seen a few times. The V gene is TRBV13, the J gene TRBJ2-5; 8 nucleotides match TRBD1. Looked up from germline, CDR1 is PRHDT and CDR2 is FYEKMQ (reference sequence). This CDR3 contains 17 residues. The V segment lost 5 bases and the J segment 11 bases; nucleotides outside the gene matches: 22. CDR3 region: CASSTTDRGVRRSEQYF. CDR3 coding DNA: TGTGCCAGCAGCACGACCGACAGGGGTGTACGAAGATCGGAGCAGTACTTC.

The chain has TRBV4-1 and TRBJ1-4, with D unresolved. In germline, CDR1 is MGHRA, CDR2 YSYEKL. V lost 4 bases and J 13 bases, leaving 13 bases between the germline ends. The CDR3 is 12 amino acids. The CDR3 region has the DNA TGCGCCAGCAGCCGCACAGCTGTGGTACTGTTTTTT. It encodes CASSRTAVVLFF.

CDR3 nucleotide sequence: TGTGCCACCAGTCAACCTTCAATCGACGAGCAGTACTTC. Residues: CATSQPSIDEQYF. The chain links TRBV15 to TRBJ2-5; D gene uncertain. The DNA end lines up better with TRBJ2-7; the J call may be wrong. Germline V gene lookup returns CDR1 LNHNV and CDR2 YYDKDF (reference sequence). The CDR3 totals 13 residues.

In this sample, this clonotype turned up a few times. The V and J genes are TRBV4-1 and TRBJ2-5; D perhaps matches TRBD2 (5 bases). Germline V CDR1 and CDR2: MGHRA, YSYEKL. Trimming stripped 2 bases from V and 0 bases from J, with 10 bases between. The CDR3 contains 15 residues. The DNA for the CDR3 is TGCGCCAGCAGCCAACGGGGTACCAACCAAGAGACCCAGTACTTC. Translating gives CASSQRGTNQETQYF.